Shown below are 29 T cell receptor beta chains from a single sample sequenced in a study of blood T cell repertoires in COVID-19. The data were produced by immunoSEQ multiplex PCR, yet TCRdb's version contains in-frame clones alone and is incomplete. This sample carries approximately 110,000 clones, about 93% of them seen once, and the ten largest clones take approximately 2%. Sequenced: peripheral blood. The receptor set was obtained from a man aged 50-59 years with COVID-19, enrolled during active disease.

The chain recombines TRBV29-1 with TRBJ2-2; tentative D call: TRBD1 (6 bases). V lost 5 bases to trimming and J lost 6 bases, with 13 bases between them. Germline CDR1 is SQVTM and CDR2 is ANQGSEA. The CDR3 consists of 13 residues. The CDR3 bases are TGCAGCGTTTCTGATCAGGGGCCCGGGGAGCTGTTTTTT. Protein sequence: CSVSDQGPGELFF.

The chain carries TRBV19 and TRBJ1-1; no clear D gene. The CDR3 is made up of 13 amino acids. Trimming shortened V by 4 bases and J by 4 bases, and 10 bases separated the two germline ends. Germline V lookup: CDR1 LNHDA, CDR2 SQIVND (reference sequence). The CDR3 DNA is TGTGCCAGTAGTACGGTCCCGTCCACTGAAGCTTTCTTT. Translation gives CASSTVPSTEAFF.

This clone has only one observation. The chain links TRBV18 to TRBJ2-2; D may be TRBD2 (6 bases). V lost 2 bases and J lost 2, with 9 bases in between. The CDR3 has 15 amino acids. From germline, CDR1 is KGHSH and CDR2 LQKENI. For the CDR3, the DNA is TGTGCCAGCTCACCAGGTAGCGGAAACACCGGGGAGCTGTTTTTT. Translated, it gives CASSPGSGNTGELFF.

The chain carries TRBV5-5 and TRBJ2-3; 8 positions agree with TRBD1. The germline V gene encodes CDR1 SGHKS and CDR2 YYEKEE (reference sequence). The CDR3 runs to 15 residues. V was clipped by 4 bases and J by 4 bases; unmatched bases: 8. CDR3 coding DNA: TGTGCCAGCAGCAACCCCGACAGGGGAGCAGATACGCAGTATTTT. This sequence encodes CASSNPDRGADTQYF.

This chain uses TRBV6-5 with TRBJ2-3, with TRBD1 matching 7 bases. This CDR3 comprises 14 residues. With V trimmed by 5 bases and J by 2 bases, 4 bases remained unmatched. CDR1 MNHEY and CDR2 SVGAGI come from the germline V gene. The CDR3 nucleotides are TGTGCCAGCAGTCCCGGACAGGACACAGATACGCAGTATTTT. The encoded protein is CASSPGQDTDTQYF.

The chain couples TRBV6-5 to TRBJ2-2, with D unresolved. The germline CDR1 and CDR2 sequences are MNHEY and SVGAGI. V lost 1 base to trimming and J lost 5 bases, with 8 bases between them. This CDR3 contains 14 residues. CDR3 sequence: CASSYWPGTGELFF. The CDR3 nucleotides are TGTGCCAGCAGTTACTGGCCCGGGACCGGGGAGCTGTTTTTT.

This chain links TRBV28 with TRBJ2-1; a possible D gene is TRBD2 (6 bases). Looked up from germline, CDR1 is MDHEN and CDR2 is SYDVKM. The CDR3 consists of 15 residues. Trimming cost V 1 base and J 0 bases, with 7 bases left between them. The CDR3 spells CASSLSGGSYNEQFF. The CDR3 coding sequence is TGTGCCAGCAGTTTATCCGGGGGCTCCTACAATGAGCAGTTCTTC.

The rearrangement uses TRBV7-9 and TRBJ2-7; 8 bases align to TRBD1. The CDR3 consists of 12 residues. Germline V gene lookup returns CDR1 SEHNR and CDR2 FQNEAQ (reference sequence). V shed 5 bases, J shed 6 bases, and the junction held 3 bases outside the gene matches. In DNA, the CDR3 is TGTGCCAGCAGCCGAGGGACAGGCGAGCAGTACGTC. This codes for CASSRGTGEQYV.

The chain links TRBV5-4 to TRBJ1-4; 7 bases map to TRBD1. The CDR3 consists of 14 residues. Losses at the gene ends were 4 bases for V and 4 bases for J; bases not matched to a gene: 4. The germline V gene encodes CDR1 SGHNT and CDR2 YYREEE (reference sequence). The CDR3 DNA sequence: TGTGCCAGCAGCCCAGGGGGGTATAATGAAAAACTGTTTTTT. Its translation: CASSPGGYNEKLFF. The full variable domain, its missing parts supplied by reference TRBV5-4 and TRBJ1-4, is ETGVTQSPTHLIKTRGQQVTLRCSSQSGHNTVSWYQQALGQGPQFIFQYYREEENGRGNFPPRFSGLQFPNYSSELNVNALELDDSALYLCASSPGGYNEKLFFGSGTQLSVL.

V usage is TRBV19 and J usage is TRBJ2-1; 12 positions match TRBD2. Germline V lookup: CDR1 LNHDA, CDR2 SQIVND (reference sequence). This CDR3 spans 16 amino acids. Trimming at V came to 3 bases and at J to 6 bases, leaving 6 bases not matched to a gene. CDR3 residues: CASSMRLAGEVNEQFF. CDR3 nucleotides: TGTGCCAGTAGTATGAGACTAGCGGGAGAGGTCAATGAGCAGTTCTTC.

The V call is TRBV27, the J call TRBJ1-6, with TRBD1 matching over 8 bases. With 6 bases clipped from V and 10 bases from J, the junction kept 11 bases outside the gene matches. This CDR3 is built from 15 residues. Germline V gene data show CDR1 as MNHEY and CDR2 as SMNVEV (reference sequence). The CDR3 DNA sequence: TGTGCCAGCAGCTGGACCCAGGGGGCACAGTCACCCCTCCACTTT. Protein: CASSWTQGAQSPLHF.

This rearrangement joins TRBV5-1 to TRBJ2-2; D is uncertain. The length of the CDR3 is 12 residues. The ends were cut back, 4 bases at V and 8 bases at J, with 9 bases in the middle. CDR1 and CDR2 (germline): SGHRS, YFSETQ. The DNA for the CDR3 is TGCGCCAGCAGCCATAGAGCAGGGGAGCTGTTTTTT. Translation: CASSHRAGELFF.

The chain employs TRBV11-1 and TRBJ2-3, with 7 nucleotides matching TRBD2. V shed 1 base, J shed 8 bases, and the junction held 12 bases outside the gene matches. The CDR3 contains 16 residues. Germline V gene sequence: CDR1 SGHAT, CDR2 FQDESV (reference sequence). This CDR3 is CASSLGRASGAATQYF. CDR3 DNA sequence: TGTGCCAGCAGCTTAGGGAGGGCTAGCGGTGCGGCTACGCAGTATTTT.

The chain carries TRBV29-1 and TRBJ2-2, with D uncertain. Germline V gene lookup returns CDR1 SQVTM and CDR2 ANQGSEA. With 7 bases removed from V and 3 bases from J, the gap between germline ends came to 12 bases. This CDR3 region has 13 residues. The CDR3 DNA is TGCAGCGCCCTAGTTCCTGACACCGGGGAGCTGTTTTTT. It is translated as CSALVPDTGELFF.

The rearrangement links TRBV20-1 to TRBJ2-3; 14 bases are shared with TRBD2. This CDR3 comprises 17 residues. With V trimmed by 3 bases and J by 2 bases, 7 bases remained unmatched. Germline V gene data show CDR1 as DFQATT and CDR2 as SNEGSKA (reference sequence). The CDR3: CSASRTSGRIDTDTQYF. CDR3 DNA sequence: TGCAGTGCTAGTAGGACTAGCGGGAGGATAGACACAGATACGCAGTATTTT.

This rearrangement joins TRBV2 to TRBJ1-2; 12 bases align to TRBD1. Germline V gene data show CDR1 as SNHLY and CDR2 as FYNNEI. J gave up 4 bases and V 4 bases, and 7 bases lay outside the gene matches. CDR3 length: 16 residues. CDR3 sequence: CASSAPGTGGGYGYTF. CDR3 sequence (DNA): TGTGCCAGCAGTGCCCCCGGGACAGGGGGCGGCTATGGCTACACCTTC.

The chain links TRBV6-5 to TRBJ2-1; 10 bases are a match to TRBD2. The CDR3 sequence is 16 residues long. Germline V CDR1 and CDR2: MNHEY, SVGAGI. The V and J ends lost 4 bases and 5 bases, in that order; junction bases with no gene match: 8. The CDR3 here is CASSSTSGTINNEQFF. CDR3 bases: TGTGCCAGCAGTTCTACTAGCGGGACTATAAACAATGAGCAGTTCTTC.

Here the CDR3 DNA reads TGTGCCAGCAGTCGAGGTGGTGAGCAGTTCTTC. Translation gives CASSRGGEQFF. The genes are TRBV6-2 or TRBV6-3 and TRBJ2-1; no clear D gene. This CDR3 is built from 11 residues. V lost 5 bases to trimming and J lost 9 bases, with 8 bases between them. Germline CDR1 MNHEY, CDR2 SVGEGT.

V and J are TRBV5-1 and TRBJ2-3, with a weak D call TRBD1 (6 bases). Germline-derived CDR1 and CDR2 are SGHRS and YFSETQ. The CDR3 length is 14 residues. The V and J ends lost 4 bases and 3 bases respectively, with 12 bases between them. The CDR3 DNA sequence: TGCGCCAGCAGCACCCAGACAGGTACAGATACGCAGTATTTT. Translated, it gives CASSTQTGTDTQYF.

The chain employs TRBV9 and TRBJ2-1, with TRBD2 matching over 7 bases. The germline gives CDR1 SGDLS, CDR2 YYNGEE. J was trimmed by 10 bases and V by 0 bases; bases with no gene match: 10. The CDR3 sequence is 15 residues long. The DNA for the CDR3 is TGTGCCAGCAGCGTAGGGGCCCTAGCGGCAGGGGAGCAGTTCTTC. It encodes CASSVGALAAGEQFF.

The rearrangement joins TRBV25-1 to TRBJ1-6; D might be TRBD1 (5 bases). This CDR3 has 14 amino acids. Trimming pared 7 bases from V and 9 bases from J, leaving 16 bases between. Germline V lookup: CDR1 MGHDK, CDR2 SYGVNS. The CDR3 nucleotides are TGTGCCAGCACCCCCGCGGGGCAGTTTTCACCCCTCCACTTT. This translates into CASTPAGQFSPLHF.

This clone showed up just once. The rearrangement uses TRBV5-1 and TRBJ2-5, with TRBD2 matching over 9 bases. Losses at the gene ends were 7 bases for V and 4 bases for J; bases not matched to a gene: 14. Germline V gene sequence: CDR1 SGHRS, CDR2 YFSETQ. CDR3 size: 16 residues. CDR3 coding DNA: TGCGCCAGCTCCCTGGCGGGAGGGGGAATTGGAGAGACCCAGTACTTC. Its translation is CASSLAGGGIGETQYF. The full variable domain, in which reference TRBV5-1 and TRBJ2-5 provide the parts outside the CDR3, is KAGVTQTPRYLIKTRGQQVTLSCSPISGHRSVSWYQQTPGQGLQFLFEYFSETQRNKGNFPGRFSGRQFSNSRSEMNVSTLELGDSALYLCASSLAGGGIGETQYFGPGTRLLVL.

The DNA of the CDR3 is TGTGCCAGCAGCTTTCTAGGCTCCTACGAGCAGTACGTC. Translation gives CASSFLGSYEQYV. V usage is TRBV5-6 and J usage is TRBJ2-7; D ambiguous. The CDR3 runs to 13 residues. Germline V CDR1 and CDR2: SGHDT, YYEEEE. V lost 2 bases, J lost 0 bases, and 6 bases lay in between.

The V gene is TRBV7-2, the J gene TRBJ2-3; D gene unclear. CDR3 length: 12 residues. The V end was cut by 7 bases, the J end by 1 base, with 6 bases between. Germline CDR1 SGHTA, CDR2 FQGNSA. The CDR3 nucleotides are TGTGCCAGCAAACTGGGCACAGATACGCAGTATTTT. Protein product: CASKLGTDTQYF.

The chain couples TRBV4-1 to TRBJ1-2; 11 positions agree with TRBD1. The CDR3 runs to 16 residues. Germline CDR1 reads MGHRA; CDR2 reads YSYEKL. The J segment lost 5 bases and the V segment lost 2 bases, leaving 7 bases of the junction unmatched. The CDR3 DNA reads TGCGCCAGCAGCCAACCCCGGACAGGGGGCGCATATGGCTACACCTTC. This gives the protein CASSQPRTGGAYGYTF.

This chain links TRBV4-1 with TRBJ1-2, with 7 positions matching TRBD1. Germline CDR1 is MGHRA and CDR2 is YSYEKL. V trimming: 1 base; J trimming: 7 bases; junction bases outside the gene matches: 9. The CDR3 sequence is 15 residues long. The CDR3, as DNA: TGCGCCAGCAGCCAAGGACAGGGAGCGGGGGGTGGCTACACCTTC. It codes for CASSQGQGAGGGYTF.

The chain joins TRBV15 to TRBJ1-5; D unclear. This CDR3 has 13 amino acids. Trimming stripped 5 bases from V and 5 bases from J, with 10 bases between. Germline loops: CDR1 LNHNV, CDR2 YYDKDF (reference sequence). The CDR3 DNA is TGTGCCACCAGCGTATTATTTGATCAGCCCCAGCATTTT. This codes for CATSVLFDQPQHF.

This clone was seen a single time. The chain combines TRBV5-1 with TRBJ1-4, with 7 bases matching TRBD1. The V gene's germline CDR1 is SGHRS and CDR2 YFSETQ. J lost 8 bases, V lost 2 bases, and 6 bases had no gene match. CDR3 size: 14 residues. The CDR3 DNA reads TGCGCCAGCAGCTTCAGGGGGGAAGGAGAAAAACTGTTTTTT. Protein: CASSFRGEGEKLFF.

The chain employs TRBV28 and TRBJ2-1; TRBD2 matches at 8 bases. CDR3 length equals 16 residues. The V gene's germline CDR1 is MDHEN and CDR2 SYDVKM. V dropped 4 bases and J dropped 4; count of bases not matched to a gene: 9. CDR3 nucleotide sequence: TGTGCCAGCAGTTCGCCCTCTAGCGGGCCATACAATGAGCAGTTCTTC. As protein: CASSSPSSGPYNEQFF.